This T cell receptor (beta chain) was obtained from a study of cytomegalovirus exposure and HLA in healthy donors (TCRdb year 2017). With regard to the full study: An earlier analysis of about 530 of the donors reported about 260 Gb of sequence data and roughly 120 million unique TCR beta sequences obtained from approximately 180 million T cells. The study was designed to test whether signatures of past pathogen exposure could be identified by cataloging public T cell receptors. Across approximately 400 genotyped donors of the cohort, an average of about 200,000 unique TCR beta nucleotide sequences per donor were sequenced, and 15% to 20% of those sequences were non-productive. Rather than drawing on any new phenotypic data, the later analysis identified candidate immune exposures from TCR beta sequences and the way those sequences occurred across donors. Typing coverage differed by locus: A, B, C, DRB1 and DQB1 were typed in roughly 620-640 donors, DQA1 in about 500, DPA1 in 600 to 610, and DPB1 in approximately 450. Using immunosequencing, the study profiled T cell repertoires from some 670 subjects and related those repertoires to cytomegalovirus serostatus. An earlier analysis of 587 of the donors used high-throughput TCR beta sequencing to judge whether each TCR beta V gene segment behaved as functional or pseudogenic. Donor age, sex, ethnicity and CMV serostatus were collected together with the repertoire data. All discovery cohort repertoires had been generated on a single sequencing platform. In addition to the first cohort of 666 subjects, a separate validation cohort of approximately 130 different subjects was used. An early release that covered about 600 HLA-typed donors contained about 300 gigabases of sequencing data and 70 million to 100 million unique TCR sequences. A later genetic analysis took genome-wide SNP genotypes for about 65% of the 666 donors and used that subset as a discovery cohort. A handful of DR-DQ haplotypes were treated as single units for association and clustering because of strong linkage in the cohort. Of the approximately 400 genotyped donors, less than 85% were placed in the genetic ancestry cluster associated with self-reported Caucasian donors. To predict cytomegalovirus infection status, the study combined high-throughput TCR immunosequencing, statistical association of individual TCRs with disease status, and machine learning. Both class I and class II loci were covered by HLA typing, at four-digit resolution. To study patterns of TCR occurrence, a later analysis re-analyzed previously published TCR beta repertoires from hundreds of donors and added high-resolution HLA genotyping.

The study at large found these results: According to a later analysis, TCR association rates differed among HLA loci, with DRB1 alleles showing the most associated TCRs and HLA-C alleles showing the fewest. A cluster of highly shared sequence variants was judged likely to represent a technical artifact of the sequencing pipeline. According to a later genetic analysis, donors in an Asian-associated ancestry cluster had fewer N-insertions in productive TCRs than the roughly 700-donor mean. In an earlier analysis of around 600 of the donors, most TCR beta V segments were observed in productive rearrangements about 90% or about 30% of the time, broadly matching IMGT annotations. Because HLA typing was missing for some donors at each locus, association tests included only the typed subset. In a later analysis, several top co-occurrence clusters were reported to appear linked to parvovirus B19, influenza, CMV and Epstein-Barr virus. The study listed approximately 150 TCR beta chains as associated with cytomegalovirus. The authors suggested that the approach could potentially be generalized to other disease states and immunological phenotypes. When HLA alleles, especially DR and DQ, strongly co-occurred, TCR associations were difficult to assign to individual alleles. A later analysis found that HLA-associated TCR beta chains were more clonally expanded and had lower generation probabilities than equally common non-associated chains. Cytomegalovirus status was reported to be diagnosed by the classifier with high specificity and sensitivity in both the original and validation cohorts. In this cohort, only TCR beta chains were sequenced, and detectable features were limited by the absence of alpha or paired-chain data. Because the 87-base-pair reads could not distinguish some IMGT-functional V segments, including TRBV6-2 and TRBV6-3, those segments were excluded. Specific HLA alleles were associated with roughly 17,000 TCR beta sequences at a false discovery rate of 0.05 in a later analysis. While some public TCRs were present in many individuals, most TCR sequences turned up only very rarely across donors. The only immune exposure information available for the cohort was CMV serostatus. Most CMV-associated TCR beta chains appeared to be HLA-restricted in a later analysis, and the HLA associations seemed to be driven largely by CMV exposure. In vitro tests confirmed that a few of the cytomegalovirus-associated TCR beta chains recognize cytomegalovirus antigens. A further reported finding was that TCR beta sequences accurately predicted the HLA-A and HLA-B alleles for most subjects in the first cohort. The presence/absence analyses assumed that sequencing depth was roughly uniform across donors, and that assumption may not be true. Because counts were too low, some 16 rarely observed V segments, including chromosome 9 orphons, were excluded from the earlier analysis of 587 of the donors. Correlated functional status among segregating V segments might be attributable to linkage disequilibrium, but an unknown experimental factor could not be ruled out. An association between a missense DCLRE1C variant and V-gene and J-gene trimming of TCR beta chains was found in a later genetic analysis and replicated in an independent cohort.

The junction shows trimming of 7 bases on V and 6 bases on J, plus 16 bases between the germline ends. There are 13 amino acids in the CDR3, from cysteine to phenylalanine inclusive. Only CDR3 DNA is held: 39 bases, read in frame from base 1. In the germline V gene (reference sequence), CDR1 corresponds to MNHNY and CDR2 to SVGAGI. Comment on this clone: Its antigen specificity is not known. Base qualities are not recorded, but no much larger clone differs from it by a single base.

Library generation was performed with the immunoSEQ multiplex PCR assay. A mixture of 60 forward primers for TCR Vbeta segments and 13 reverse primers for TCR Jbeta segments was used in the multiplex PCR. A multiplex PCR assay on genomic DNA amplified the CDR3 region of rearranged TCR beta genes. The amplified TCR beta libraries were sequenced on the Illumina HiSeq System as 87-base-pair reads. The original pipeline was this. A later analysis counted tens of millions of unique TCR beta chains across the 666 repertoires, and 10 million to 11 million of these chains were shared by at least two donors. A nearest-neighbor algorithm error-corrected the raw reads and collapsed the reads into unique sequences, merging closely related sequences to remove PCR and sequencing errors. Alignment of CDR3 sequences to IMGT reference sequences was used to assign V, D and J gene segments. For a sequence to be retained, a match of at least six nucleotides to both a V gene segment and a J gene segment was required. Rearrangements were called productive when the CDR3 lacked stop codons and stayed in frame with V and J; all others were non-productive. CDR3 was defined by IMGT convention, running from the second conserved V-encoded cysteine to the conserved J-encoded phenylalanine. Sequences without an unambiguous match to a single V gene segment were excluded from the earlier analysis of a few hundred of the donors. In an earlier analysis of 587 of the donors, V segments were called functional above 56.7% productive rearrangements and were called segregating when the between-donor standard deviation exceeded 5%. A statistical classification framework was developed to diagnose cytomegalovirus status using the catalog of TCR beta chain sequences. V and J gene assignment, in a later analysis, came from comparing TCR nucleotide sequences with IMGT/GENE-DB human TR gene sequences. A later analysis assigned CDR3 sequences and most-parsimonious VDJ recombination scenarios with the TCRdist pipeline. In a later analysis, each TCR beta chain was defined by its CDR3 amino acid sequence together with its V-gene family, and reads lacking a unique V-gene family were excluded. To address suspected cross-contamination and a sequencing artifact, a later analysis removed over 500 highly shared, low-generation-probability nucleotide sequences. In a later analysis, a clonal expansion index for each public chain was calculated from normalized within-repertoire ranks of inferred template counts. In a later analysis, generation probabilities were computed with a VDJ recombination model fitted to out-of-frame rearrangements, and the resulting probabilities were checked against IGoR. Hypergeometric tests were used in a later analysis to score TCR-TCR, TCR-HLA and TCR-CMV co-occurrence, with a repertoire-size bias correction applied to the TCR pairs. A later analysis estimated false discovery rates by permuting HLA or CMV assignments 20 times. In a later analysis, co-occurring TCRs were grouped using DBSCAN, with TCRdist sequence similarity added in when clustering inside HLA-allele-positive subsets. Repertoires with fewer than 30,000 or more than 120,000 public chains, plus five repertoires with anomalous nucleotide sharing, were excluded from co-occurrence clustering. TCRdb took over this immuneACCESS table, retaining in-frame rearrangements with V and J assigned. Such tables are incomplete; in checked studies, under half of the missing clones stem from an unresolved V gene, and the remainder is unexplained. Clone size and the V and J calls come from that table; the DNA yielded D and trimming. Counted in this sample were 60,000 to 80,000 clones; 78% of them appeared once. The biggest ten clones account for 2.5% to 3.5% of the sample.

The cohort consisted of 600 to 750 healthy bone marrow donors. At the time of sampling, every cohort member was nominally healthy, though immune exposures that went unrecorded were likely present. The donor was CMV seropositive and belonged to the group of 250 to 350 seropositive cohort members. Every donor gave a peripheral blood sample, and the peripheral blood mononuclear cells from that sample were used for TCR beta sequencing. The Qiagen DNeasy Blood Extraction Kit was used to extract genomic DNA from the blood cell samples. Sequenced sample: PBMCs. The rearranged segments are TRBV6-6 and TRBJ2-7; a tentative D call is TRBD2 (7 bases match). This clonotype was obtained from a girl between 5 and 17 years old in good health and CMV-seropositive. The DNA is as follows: TGTGCCAGCACCCCGGGGCGGGGGCGCGAGCAGTACTTC. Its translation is CASTPGRGREQYF.